These T cell receptor beta chains were read from a single sample in a study of identical twins. TCRdb analysed the 5' RACE reads with MiXCR anew, one entry per CDR3 protein. This repertoire shows around 960,000 distinct CDR3 sequences, about 12% found once; its top ten account for about 1.5%. These same records also appear under a second study, on yellow fever vaccine responses in identical twins.

The sample comprised PBMCs. The receptors derive from a woman under 30 in good health. The CDR3 runs from the conserved cysteine through the conserved F or W. A D gene is named only where the DNA matches it firmly.

d_gene | j_gene | v_gene | CDR3aa
TRBD2 | TRBJ2-7 | TRBV10-3 | CAIRGLAAYEQYF
TRBD1 | TRBJ2-1 | TRBV5-5 | CASSLTGQGVQFF
TRBD2 | TRBJ2-3 | TRBV10-3 | CAIRVAGPLLTDTQYF
. | TRBJ2-2 | TRBV7-9 | CASSLGTRTITGELFF
TRBD1 | TRBJ1-1 | TRBV2 | CASSIRQGETEAFF
TRBD2 | TRBJ2-2 | TRBV7-9 | CASSYSSGAGELFF
. | TRBJ2-2 | TRBV6-1 | CASRRGTTNTGELFF
. | TRBJ2-1 | TRBV28 | CASSLVGAEHEQFF
TRBD1 | TRBJ2-3 | TRBV12-3/TRBV12-4 | CASSRPPGGRTDTQYF
. | TRBJ1-5 | TRBV20-1 | CSARVPRGPNQPQHF
. | TRBJ2-2 | TRBV28 | CASGRGRTGELFF
TRBD2 | TRBJ2-1 | TRBV20-1 | CSARPTSGGARGNNEQFF
. | TRBJ2-3 | TRBV7-9 | CGVDRGTDTQYF
TRBD2 | TRBJ2-3 | TRBV12-3/TRBV12-4 | CASSPSSSGTLITDTQYF
. | TRBJ1-1 | TRBV11-2 | CASSLLQLYNTEAFF
. | TRBJ2-5 | TRBV4-1 | CASSRGAQETQYF
TRBD2 | TRBJ2-1 | TRBV7-6 | CASSSKPGGAVNEQFF
. | TRBJ2-2 | TRBV7-9 | CASPEGDENTGELFF
TRBD2 | TRBJ2-7 | TRBV10-3 | CAISGLAGDHEQYF
. | TRBJ2-5 | TRBV29-1 | CSVETGTFQETPYF
. | TRBJ2-2 | TRBV11-2 | CASSLKGAREVNTGELFF
TRBD1 | TRBJ1-6 | TRBV4-1 | CASSRQGAGSPLHF
TRBD2 | TRBJ2-1 | TRBV6-5 | CASSFSPASGGSYNEQFF
TRBD2 | TRBJ2-5 | TRBV4-1 | CASSQGETSGSRETQYF
TRBD2 | TRBJ2-2 | TRBV4-2 | CASSQVSRGGNTGELFF
. | TRBJ1-1 | TRBV3-1 | CASSNRLNTEAFF
TRBD2 | TRBJ2-1 | TRBV12-3/TRBV12-4 | CASRTSGSANEQFF
TRBD1 | TRBJ1-2 | TRBV16 | CASSHNRGLNYGYTF
. | TRBJ2-3 | TRBV6-5 | CASRSYTDTQYF
TRBD1 | TRBJ1-5 | TRBV2 | CASSAWGTESSNQPQHF
. | TRBJ2-7 | TRBV5-1 | CASSRLGGSTYEQYF
TRBD1 | TRBJ2-7 | TRBV3-1 | CASSNRDSSSYEQYF
TRBD1 | TRBJ2-3 | TRBV7-8 | CASSTGQGFTDTQYF
. | TRBJ2-1 | TRBV27 | CASSSFGQGNYNEQFF
TRBD2 | TRBJ2-1 | TRBV3-1 | CASSQTSGIYNEQFF
. | TRBJ2-5 | TRBV9 | CASSVGGIGTQYF
. | TRBJ2-5 | TRBV7-7 | CASSLASPGETQYF
. | TRBJ2-7 | TRBV12-3/TRBV12-4 | CASSLAVGEQYF
TRBD2 | TRBJ2-7 | TRBV5-1 | CASSYSGFFYEQYF
. | TRBJ2-2 | TRBV29-1 | CSVEEGNTGELFF
TRBD1 | TRBJ1-2 | TRBV24-1 | CATSDRDRGHGYTF
. | TRBJ2-7 | TRBV3-1 | CASSQHAAGPQGEQYF
. | TRBJ1-5 | TRBV21-1 | CASSPGGSPQPQHF
. | TRBJ1-1 | TRBV25-1 | CASSWGSTMAFF
TRBD2 | TRBJ2-2 | TRBV5-1 | CASSLVPRGDTGELFF
TRBD1 | TRBJ2-7 | TRBV5-1 | CASSLQGVKYEQYF
. | TRBJ1-1 | TRBV12-3/TRBV12-4 | CASSLGPEAGGTEAFF
. | TRBJ2-7 | TRBV20-1 | CSARERLRGDYEQYF